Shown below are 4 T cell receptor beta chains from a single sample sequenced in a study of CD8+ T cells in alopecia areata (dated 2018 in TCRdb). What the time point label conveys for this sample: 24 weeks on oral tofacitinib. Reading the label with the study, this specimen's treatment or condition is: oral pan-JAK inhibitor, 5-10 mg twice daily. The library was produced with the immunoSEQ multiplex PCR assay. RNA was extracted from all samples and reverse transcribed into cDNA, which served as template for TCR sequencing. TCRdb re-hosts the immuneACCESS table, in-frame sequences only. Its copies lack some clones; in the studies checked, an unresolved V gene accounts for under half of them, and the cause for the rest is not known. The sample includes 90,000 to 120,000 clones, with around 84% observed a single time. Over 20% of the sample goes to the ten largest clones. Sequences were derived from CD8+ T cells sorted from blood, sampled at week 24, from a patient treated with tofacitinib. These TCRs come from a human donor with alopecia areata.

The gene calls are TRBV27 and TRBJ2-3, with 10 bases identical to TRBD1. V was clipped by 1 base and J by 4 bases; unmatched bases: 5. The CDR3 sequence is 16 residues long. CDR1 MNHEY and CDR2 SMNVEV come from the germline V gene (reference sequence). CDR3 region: CASSLLGQGLADTQYF. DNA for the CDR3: TGTGCCAGCAGTTTATTGGGACAGGGGTTGGCAGATACGCAGTATTTT.

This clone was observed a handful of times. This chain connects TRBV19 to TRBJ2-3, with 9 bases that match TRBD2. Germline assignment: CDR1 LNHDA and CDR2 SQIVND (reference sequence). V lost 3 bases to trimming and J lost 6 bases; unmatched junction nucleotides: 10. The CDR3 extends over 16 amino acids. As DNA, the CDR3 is TGTGCCAGTAGTATCCACCTAGCGGGGCCTCGGGATACGCAGTATTTT. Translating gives CASSIHLAGPRDTQYF.

The CDR3 protein is CASTPIRGSEAFF. CDR3 DNA sequence: TGTGCCAGCACCCCCATAAGGGGGTCTGAAGCTTTCTTT. The chain carries TRBV27 and TRBJ1-1, with a weak D call TRBD1 (6 bases). The V end was cut by 7 bases, the J end by 6 bases, with 15 bases between. Germline V gene lookup returns CDR1 MNHEY and CDR2 SMNVEV (reference sequence). The CDR3 is 13 amino acids.

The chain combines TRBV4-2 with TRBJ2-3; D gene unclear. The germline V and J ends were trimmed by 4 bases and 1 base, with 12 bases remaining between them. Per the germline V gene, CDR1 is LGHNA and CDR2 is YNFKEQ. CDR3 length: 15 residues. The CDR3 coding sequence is TGTGCCAGCAGCCTAGGAGACTTCCGCACAGATACGCAGTATTTT. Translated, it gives CASSLGDFRTDTQYF.